Following are 14 T cell receptor beta chains from one sample sequenced in a study of blood T cell repertoires in COVID-19. The assay was immunoSEQ multiplex PCR, and TCRdb's table has in-frame clones only and misses some. The sample yields about 400,000 clones, approximately 89% seen once. Sequenced: PBMCs or T cells enriched from blood (not recorded which). These receptors were taken from a woman aged 30 to 39 who had recovered from COVID-19.

In this sample, this clone turned up a few times. This rearrangement joins TRBV11-2 to TRBJ2-7; 9 bases are a match to TRBD2. CDR3 length: 15 residues. Germline V CDR1 and CDR2: SGHAT, FQNNGV. The V gene end was trimmed by 3 bases and the J gene end by 4 bases; junction bases not matched to a gene: 7. The DNA for the CDR3 is TGTGCCAGCAGCTTGTTAGCGGGAGACGGTTACGAGCAGTACTTC. It yields the protein CASSLLAGDGYEQYF.

The chain joins TRBV27 to TRBJ1-2; 8 nucleotides match TRBD1. Per germline, CDR1 MNHEY and CDR2 SMNVEV (reference sequence). This CDR3 spans 17 amino acids. The J segment lost 7 bases and the V segment lost 0 bases, leaving 13 bases of the junction unmatched. CDR3 in DNA: TGTGCCAGCAGTTTATCGACGGGACAGGTTTCCTATAGTGGCTACACCTTC. It codes for CASSLSTGQVSYSGYTF.

This clone was counted once. The rearrangement uses TRBV9 and TRBJ2-1; D is uncertain. From germline, CDR1 is SGDLS and CDR2 YYNGEE. The CDR3 has 15 amino acids. The V end lost 0 bases, the J end lost 5 bases, and 12 bases lay between the germline ends. CDR3 DNA sequence: TGTGCCAGCAGCGTAGTGGCAAATTCCAACAATGAGCAGTTCTTC. This sequence encodes CASSVVANSNNEQFF. Complete variable domain (other parts from reference TRBV9 and TRBJ2-1): DSGVTQTPKHLITATGQRVTLRCSPRSGDLSVYWYQQSLDQGLQFLIQYYNGEERAKGNILERFSAQQFPDLHSELNLSSLELGDSALYFCASSVVANSNNEQFFGPGTRLTVL.

This chain uses TRBV5-8 with TRBJ1-2; D ambiguous. This CDR3 spans 17 amino acids. Per the germline V gene, CDR1 is SGHTS and CDR2 is YDEGEE. Trimming left V 1 base short and J 3 bases short, with 19 bases between. CDR3 loop: CASSLFIGTGYDYGYTF. CDR3 bases: TGTGCCAGCAGCTTGTTTATCGGAACGGGGTATGACTATGGCTACACCTTC.

The rearrangement links TRBV9 to TRBJ2-7; possibly TRBD2 for D (6 bases). Germline CDR1 reads SGDLS; CDR2 reads YYNGEE. The CDR3 is 14 amino acids. Trimming removed 0 bases at V and 2 bases at J, with 9 bases between. CDR3 in amino acids: CASSVGGETYEQYF. Written as DNA, the CDR3 is TGTGCCAGCAGCGTAGGGGGGGAGACCTACGAGCAGTACTTC.

V usage is TRBV5-1 and J usage is TRBJ1-4, with 9 bases lining up with TRBD1. The V gene's germline CDR1 is SGHRS and CDR2 YFSETQ. CDR3 size: 13 residues. V gave up 8 bases and J gave up 5 bases; unmatched junction bases: 4. The CDR3 sequence is CARRDRENEKLFF. Here the CDR3 DNA reads TGCGCCAGGAGGGACAGGGAGAATGAAAAACTGTTTTTT.

CDR3 in DNA: TGTGCCAGCTCTAAAGGGGACAGGGGGACCACTGAAGCTTTCTTT. It specifies CASSKGDRGTTEAFF. The V call is TRBV6-5, the J call TRBJ1-1; 11 bases map to TRBD1. CDR1 MNHEY and CDR2 SVGAGI come from the germline V gene. The ends lost 8 bases at V and 4 bases at J; junction bases unmatched: 9. The CDR3 is made up of 15 amino acids.

CDR3: CASSQDVLAGDNEQFF. CDR3 nucleotides: TGTGCCAGCAGCCAAGATGTACTAGCGGGGGACAATGAGCAGTTCTTC. This sequence joins TRBV3-1 (or the pseudogene TRBV3-2) and TRBJ2-1; TRBD2 agrees at 11 bases. V trimming: 0 bases; J trimming: 5 bases; junction bases outside the gene matches: 3. The V gene's germline CDR1 is LGHDT and CDR2 YNNKEL (reference sequence). The CDR3 has 16 amino acids.

This clone was counted once. In nucleotides, the CDR3 is TGTGCCAGCAGTATCTCGGACAGGAATTCACCCCTCCACTTT. Its protein product is CASSISDRNSPLHF. V usage is TRBV6-5 and J usage is TRBJ1-6; 7 nucleotides line up with TRBD1. Losses at the gene ends were 5 bases for V and 7 bases for J; bases not matched to a gene: 5. Germline CDR1 is MNHEY and CDR2 is SVGAGI. The CDR3 is 14 residues long.

CDR3 sequence: CASSVGLATNEKLFF. Written as DNA, the CDR3 is TGCGCCAGCAGCGTGGGGCTCGCAACTAATGAAAAACTGTTTTTT. This chain joins TRBV5-1 and TRBJ1-4, with D possibly being TRBD1 (5 bases). CDR3 size: 15 residues. The germline V gene encodes CDR1 SGHRS and CDR2 YFSETQ. The germline V and J ends were trimmed by 4 bases and 0 bases, with 10 bases remaining between them.

V is TRBV19 and J is TRBJ2-1, with TRBD2 matching 7 bases. The V segment lost 2 bases and the J segment 10 bases; nucleotides outside the gene matches: 5. CDR3 size: 13 residues. The germline V gene has CDR1 LNHDA and CDR2 SQIVND (reference sequence). The CDR3 sequence is CASSILGLQEQFF. DNA for the CDR3: TGTGCCAGTAGTATATTGGGACTACAAGAGCAGTTCTTC.

V gene TRBV5-6 combines with J gene TRBJ1-6; D call uncertain. Trimming removed 2 bases at V and 4 bases at J, with 7 bases between. This CDR3 is built from 14 residues. Per germline, CDR1 SGHDT and CDR2 YYEEEE. The CDR3 nucleotides read TGTGCCAGCAGCTTAAGACAATATAATTCACCCCTCCACTTT. Amino acid sequence: CASSLRQYNSPLHF.

CDR3 DNA: TGTGCCAGCAGTTACCAGGTCGGACTAGGTTCCACTGAGCAGTTCTTC. Its translation: CASSYQVGLGSTEQFF. This chain joins TRBV6-5 and TRBJ2-1; 7 nucleotides line up with TRBD2. J was trimmed by 9 bases and V by 2 bases; bases with no gene match: 13. The CDR3 extends over 16 amino acids. Germline CDR1 is MNHEY and CDR2 is SVGAGI.

V gene TRBV28 combines with J gene TRBJ2-7; no definite D call. Trimming cost V 6 bases and J 4 bases, with 16 bases left between them. The CDR3 is 14 amino acids. Germline values: CDR1 MDHEN, CDR2 SYDVKM. The CDR3 bases are TGTGCCAGCAGATCCACCGGGTCCCGATACGAGCAGTACTTC. Its translation: CASRSTGSRYEQYF.